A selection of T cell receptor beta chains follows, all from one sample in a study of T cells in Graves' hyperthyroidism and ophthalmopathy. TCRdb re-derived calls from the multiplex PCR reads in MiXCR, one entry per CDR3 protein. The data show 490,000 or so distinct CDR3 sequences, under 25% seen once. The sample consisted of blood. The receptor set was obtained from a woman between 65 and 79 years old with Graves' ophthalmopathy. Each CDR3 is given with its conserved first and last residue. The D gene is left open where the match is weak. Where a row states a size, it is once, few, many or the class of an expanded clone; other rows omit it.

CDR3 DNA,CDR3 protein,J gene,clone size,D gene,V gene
TGTGCCAGCAGTGAGTTCCTGGGGAAGGACACTGAAGCTTTCTTT,CASSEFLGKDTEAFF,TRBJ1-1,many,NA,TRBV25-1
TGTGCCAGCAGCGCGAGACAGGGACCGACTGAAGCTTTCTTT,CASSARQGPTEAFF,TRBJ1-1,NA,TRBD1,TRBV9
TGTGCCAGCTCACCCAATGTCGCAGATACGCAGTATTTT,CASSPNVADTQYF,TRBJ2-3,NA,NA,TRBV18
TGCGCCAGCCGCGGACAGGACCTTGAAGCTTTCTTT,CASRGQDLEAFF,TRBJ1-1,few,TRBD1,TRBV5-1
TGTGCCATCAGTGAGCGAACTAGCGGGAAAACCGGGGAGCTGTTTTTT,CAISERTSGKTGELFF,TRBJ2-2,NA,TRBD2,TRBV10-3
TGTGCCAGCAGCACCTATAGCGGGAGCTCCCCCTACGAGCAGTACTTC,CASSTYSGSSPYEQYF,TRBJ2-7,NA,TRBD2,TRBV12-3/TRBV12-4
TGTGCCAGCAGCCTCCGTGAAGCAAACACCGGGGAGCTGTTTTTT,CASSLREANTGELFF,TRBJ2-2,NA,NA,TRBV7-9
TGTGCCAGCTTCAGGGAAAGTGAAAAACTGTTTTTT,CASFRESEKLFF,TRBJ1-4,few,NA,TRBV12-3/TRBV12-4
TGTGCCAGTAGTTCACTGGGACAGGAGATATATGAAGCTTTCTTT,CASSSLGQEIYEAFF,TRBJ1-1,few,TRBD1,TRBV19
TGTGCCAGCAGCCCCGGGATGGACTCTTCCTACGAGCAGTACTTC,CASSPGMDSSYEQYF,TRBJ2-7,few,NA,TRBV3-1
TGTGCCTGGAGTGCCCACAGGGTCGACACCTTC,CAWSAHRVDTF,TRBJ1-2,many,NA,TRBV30
TGTGCCAGCAGCCCTGACGGGCTCCAAGAGACCCAGTACTTC,CASSPDGLQETQYF,TRBJ2-5,NA,NA,TRBV7-9
TGTGCCAGCACCCTAAACGATGCGGTACCTAGGGAGCAGTACTTC,CASTLNDAVPREQYF,TRBJ2-7,many,NA,TRBV7-2
TGTGCTAGTGGTTTGACAGGGGCCTACAATGAGCAGTTCTTC,CASGLTGAYNEQFF,TRBJ2-1,few,TRBD1,TRBV12-5
TGTGCCAGCAGTTTCCAGCGGGATGCCTACGAGCAGTACTTC,CASSFQRDAYEQYF,TRBJ2-7,NA,TRBD2,TRBV27
TGTGCCAGCAGCCAACCTTCGGGCCTAGCGGGAAACAATGAGCAGTTCTTC,CASSQPSGLAGNNEQFF,TRBJ2-1,many,TRBD2,TRBV12-3/TRBV12-4
TGTGCCAGCAGCCGGGACAGGGACACCGGGGAGCTGTTTTTT,CASSRDRDTGELFF,TRBJ2-2,many,TRBD1,TRBV12-3/TRBV12-4
TGTGCCAGCAGTTTTGGAAGGTTTGCGGATTCACCCCTCCACTTT,CASSFGRFADSPLHF,TRBJ1-6,NA,NA,TRBV7-8
TGTGCCAGTGGACGTCCGGGACAGGGGGCGGGAGAGCAGTACTTC,CASGRPGQGAGEQYF,TRBJ2-7,few,TRBD1,TRBV19
TGTGCCAGCAGTTCGTACAGGAGCTCCTACGAGCAGTACTTC,CASSSYRSSYEQYF,TRBJ2-7,many,NA,TRBV28
TGCGCCAGCAGCCCCGATGGGACAGGGGTTTCAGAGACCCAGTACTTC,CASSPDGTGVSETQYF,TRBJ2-5,NA,TRBD1,TRBV5-1
TGTGCCAGCAGTGAGGACAGACCAATTATGGATACGCAGTATTTT,CASSEDRPIMDTQYF,TRBJ2-3,many,NA,TRBV2
TGTGCCAGCAGCTTAGGGTCAAGGGGATACTACGAGCAGTACTTC,CASSLGSRGYYEQYF,TRBJ2-7,NA,NA,TRBV11-2
TGTGCCAGCAGCCAAGTGGGGGGGCTTGGAAACACCATATATTTT,CASSQVGGLGNTIYF,TRBJ1-3,NA,NA,TRBV3-2
TGTGCCAGCAGCTTGGGGGACAGGCAACACACCGACACCGGGGAGCTGTTTTTT,CASSLGDRQHTDTGELFF,TRBJ2-2,few,TRBD1,TRBV6-1
TGCGCCAGCAGCTTTTGGAATCAGGGAGGCGGGGAGACCCAGTACTTC,CASSFWNQGGGETQYF,TRBJ2-5,few,NA,TRBV5-1
TGTGCCAGCAGTATTACAGGGGTCAGGGATACGCAGTATTTT,CASSITGVRDTQYF,TRBJ2-3,few,TRBD1,TRBV12-3/TRBV12-4
TGTGCCAGCACCCTCCTTGCGGGAGGGTGGAACAATGAGCAGTTCTTC,CASTLLAGGWNNEQFF,TRBJ2-1,NA,TRBD2,TRBV7-9
TGCAGTGCTAGGGGCCGGGAGCGTGTGAGGTACGAGCAGTACTTC,CSARGRERVRYEQYF,TRBJ2-7,few,NA,TRBV20-1
TGTGCCAGCAGCCTAGCTAGCGGGAGTGGGGGGCTTTATGAGCAGTTCTTC,CASSLASGSGGLYEQFF,TRBJ2-1,NA,TRBD2,TRBV5-4
TGTGCCAGCAGCTTGGGCCCCCGGGGCACAGATACGCAGTATTTT,CASSLGPRGTDTQYF,TRBJ2-3,many,NA,TRBV7-3